This TCR beta chain stems from a study of blood T cell repertoires in COVID-19. About the study: Sources were T cells, B-cell-depleted T cells, or PBMCs; the material itself was cDNA or gDNA.

Only in-frame clones appear in the TCRdb table, and some are missing; sequencing was by immunoSEQ multiplex PCR. The data hold about 83,000 clones, with roughly 86% observed a single time. V shed 11 bases and J shed 0 bases, with 7 bases lying between them. Germline V gene data show CDR1 as SGHVS and CDR2 as FNYEAQ. CDR3 length: 12 residues. This chain joins TRBV7-6 and TRBJ2-2; D ambiguous. This receptor was taken from a man aged 45 to 65 with active COVID-19. Sequencing input: peripheral blood. The CDR3 DNA reads TGTGCCGTGGCGGCGAACACCGGGGAGCTGTTTTTT. Translated: CAVAANTGELFF.